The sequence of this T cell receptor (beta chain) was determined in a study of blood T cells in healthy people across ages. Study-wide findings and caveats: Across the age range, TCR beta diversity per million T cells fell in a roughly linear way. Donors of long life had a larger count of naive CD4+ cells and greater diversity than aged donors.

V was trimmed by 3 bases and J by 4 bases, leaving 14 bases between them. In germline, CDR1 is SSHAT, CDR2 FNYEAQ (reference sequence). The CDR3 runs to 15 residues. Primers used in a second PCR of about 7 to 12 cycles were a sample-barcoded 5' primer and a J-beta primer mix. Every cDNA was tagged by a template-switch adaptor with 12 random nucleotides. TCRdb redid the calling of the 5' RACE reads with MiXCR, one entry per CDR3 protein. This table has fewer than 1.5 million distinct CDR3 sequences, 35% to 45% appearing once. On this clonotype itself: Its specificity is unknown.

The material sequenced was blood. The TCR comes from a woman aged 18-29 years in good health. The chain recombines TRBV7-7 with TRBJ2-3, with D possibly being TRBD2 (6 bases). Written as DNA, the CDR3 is TGTGCCAGCAGCTTGGGTCTCGGGAGCGCAGATACGCAGTATTTT. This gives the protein CASSLGLGSADTQYF.